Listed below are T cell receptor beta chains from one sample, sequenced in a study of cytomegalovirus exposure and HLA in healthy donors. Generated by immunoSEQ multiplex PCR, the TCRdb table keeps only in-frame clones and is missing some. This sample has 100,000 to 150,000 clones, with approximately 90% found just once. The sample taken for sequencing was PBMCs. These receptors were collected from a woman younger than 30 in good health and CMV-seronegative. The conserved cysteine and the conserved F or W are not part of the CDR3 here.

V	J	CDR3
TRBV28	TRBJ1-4	ASSLGGINEKLF
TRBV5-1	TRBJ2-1	ASGLELAGAYNEQF
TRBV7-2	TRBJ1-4	ASSPQIGGGKKLF
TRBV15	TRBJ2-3	ATSIGTGALADTQY
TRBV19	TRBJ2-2	ASSGIAGGAGELF
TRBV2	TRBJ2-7	ASSDPHATGAPYEQY
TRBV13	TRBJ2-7	ASRSAGGPSYEQY
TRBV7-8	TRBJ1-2	ASSLDLQGTIGYT
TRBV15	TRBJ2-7	ATSKAGVYEQY
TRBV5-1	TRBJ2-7	ASSFRGNYEQY
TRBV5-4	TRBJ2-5	ASRMGGDRQETQY
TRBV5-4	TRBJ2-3	ASSRTVLGPDTQY
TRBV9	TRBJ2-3	ASSVEGTDDTQY